This T cell receptor (beta chain) was recorded in a study of CD8 T cells in Susac syndrome. Broader study findings: Clonal expansion was not seen in any Susac syndrome CD4+ T cell repertoire. By the study's own acknowledgment, its TCR sequencing and HLA analysis included relatively few individuals.

With random hexamers, roughly 0.45 to 1 ug RNA was reverse transcribed. TCRdb used MiXCR to reprocess the immunoSEQ multiplex PCR reads, holding one entry per CDR3 protein. The table includes 150,000 or so distinct CDR3 sequences, more than 85% detected once. To note about this clonotype: What it recognizes is unknown.

CDR3 size: 13 residues. J was trimmed by 6 bases and V by 3 bases; bases with no gene match: 4. Germline values: CDR1 SGHRS, CDR2 YFSETQ. The sequence derives from a human donor with Susac syndrome. The specimen sequenced was CD4+ T cells from PBMCs. This chain uses TRBV5-1 with TRBJ1-1; 8 bases line up with TRBD1. The CDR3 nucleotides are TGCGCCAGCAGCTCGTCAGGGGGCTCTGAAGCTTTCTTT. This codes for CASSSSGGSEAFF.